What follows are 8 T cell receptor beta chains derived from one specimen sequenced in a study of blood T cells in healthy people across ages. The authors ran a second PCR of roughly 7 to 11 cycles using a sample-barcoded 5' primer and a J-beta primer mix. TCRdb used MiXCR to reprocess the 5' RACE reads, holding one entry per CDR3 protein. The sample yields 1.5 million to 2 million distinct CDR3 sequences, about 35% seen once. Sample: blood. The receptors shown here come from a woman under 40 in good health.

DNA for the CDR3: TGTGCCAGCAGCTTGGTCCAGGTTTACAATGAGCAGTTCTTC. The encoded protein is CASSLVQVYNEQFF. V is TRBV7-8 and J is TRBJ2-1; D gene unclear. The germline V and J ends were trimmed by 3 bases and 4 bases, with 10 bases remaining between them. Germline V CDR1 and CDR2: SGHVS, FQNEAQ. The CDR3 runs 14 residues.

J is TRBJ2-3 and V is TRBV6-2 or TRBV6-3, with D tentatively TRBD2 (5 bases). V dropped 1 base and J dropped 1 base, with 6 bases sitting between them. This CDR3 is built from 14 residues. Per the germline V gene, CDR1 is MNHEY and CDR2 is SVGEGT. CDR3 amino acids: CASSYLRGTDTQYF. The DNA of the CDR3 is TGTGCCAGCAGTTACTTGCGGGGCACAGATACGCAGTATTTT.

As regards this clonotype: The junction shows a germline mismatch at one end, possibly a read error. In DNA, the CDR3 is TGTGCCAGCAGCCCAGGGACGGCCGGCTACGTGCAGTACTTC. It is translated as CASSPGTAGYVQYF. The chain uses TRBV6-1 and TRBJ2-7; D tentatively reads TRBD1 or TRBD2 (5 bases each). CDR3 length: 14 amino acids. Germline loops: CDR1 MNHNS, CDR2 SASEGT.

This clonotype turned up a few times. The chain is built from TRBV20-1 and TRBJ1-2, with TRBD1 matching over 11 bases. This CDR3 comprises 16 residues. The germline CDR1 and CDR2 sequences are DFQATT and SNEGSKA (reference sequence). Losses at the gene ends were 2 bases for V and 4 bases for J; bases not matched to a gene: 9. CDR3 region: CSARRHGTGGIYGYTF. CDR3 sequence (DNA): TGCAGTGCTAGACGACACGGGACAGGGGGAATCTATGGCTACACCTTC.

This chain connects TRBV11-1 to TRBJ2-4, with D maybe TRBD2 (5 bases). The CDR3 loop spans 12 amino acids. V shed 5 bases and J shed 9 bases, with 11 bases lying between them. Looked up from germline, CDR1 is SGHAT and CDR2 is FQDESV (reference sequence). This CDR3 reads CASSTPGGIQYF. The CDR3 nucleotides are TGTGCCAGCAGCACCCCTGGAGGCATTCAGTACTTC.

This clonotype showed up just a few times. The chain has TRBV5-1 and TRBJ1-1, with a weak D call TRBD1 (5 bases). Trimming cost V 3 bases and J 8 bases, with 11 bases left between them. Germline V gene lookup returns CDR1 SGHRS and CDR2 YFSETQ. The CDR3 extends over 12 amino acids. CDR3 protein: CASSSKTDEAFF. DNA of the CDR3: TGCGCCAGCAGCTCTAAGACAGACGAAGCTTTCTTT.

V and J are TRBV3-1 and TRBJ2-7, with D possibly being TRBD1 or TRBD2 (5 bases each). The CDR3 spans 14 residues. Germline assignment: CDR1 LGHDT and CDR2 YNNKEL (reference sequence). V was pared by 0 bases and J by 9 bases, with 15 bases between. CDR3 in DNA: TGTGCCAGCAGCCAAGAAGGCCGCCTTGGGGGGCAGTACTTC. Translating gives CASSQEGRLGGQYF.

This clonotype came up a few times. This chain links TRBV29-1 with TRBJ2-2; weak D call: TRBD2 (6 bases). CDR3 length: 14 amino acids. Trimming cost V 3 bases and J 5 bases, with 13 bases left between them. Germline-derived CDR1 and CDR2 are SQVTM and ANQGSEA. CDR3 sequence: CSVDGASETGELFF. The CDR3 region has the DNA TGCAGCGTTGACGGGGCTAGCGAGACCGGGGAGCTGTTTTTT.